Reported below is one TCR beta chain. Its target is not known. Unique molecular identifiers were incorporated into the prepared TCRbeta library. One entry per CDR3 protein, called by TCRdb with MiXCR from the PCR reads. This sample yields under 750,000 distinct CDR3 sequences, of which 23% are seen a single time; 12% to 15% belongs to the top ten. The data belong to a study of T-cell reconstitution after alpha-beta-depleted transplantation in children. Study-wide results and caveats: Roughly two months post-transplant, alpha-beta T cells reportedly originated from several hundred graft clones that had expanded.

V was trimmed by 4 bases and J by 4 bases, leaving 15 bases between them. CDR3 length: 15 amino acids. Germline V gene data show CDR1 as SGHRS and CDR2 as YFSETQ. This chain joins TRBV5-1 and TRBJ2-1; no reliable D call. The source was PBMCs, mostly from graft donor cells, collected 360 days after TCRalphabeta/CD19-depleted stem cell transplant. This receptor was identified in a boy under three years old who had a stem cell transplant for acute myeloid leukemia, so the T cells may come from the graft donor. In DNA, the CDR3 is TGCGCCAGCAGCCCGGCCCCCGTTTCTTACAATGAGCAGTTCTTC. Amino acid sequence: CASSPAPVSYNEQFF.